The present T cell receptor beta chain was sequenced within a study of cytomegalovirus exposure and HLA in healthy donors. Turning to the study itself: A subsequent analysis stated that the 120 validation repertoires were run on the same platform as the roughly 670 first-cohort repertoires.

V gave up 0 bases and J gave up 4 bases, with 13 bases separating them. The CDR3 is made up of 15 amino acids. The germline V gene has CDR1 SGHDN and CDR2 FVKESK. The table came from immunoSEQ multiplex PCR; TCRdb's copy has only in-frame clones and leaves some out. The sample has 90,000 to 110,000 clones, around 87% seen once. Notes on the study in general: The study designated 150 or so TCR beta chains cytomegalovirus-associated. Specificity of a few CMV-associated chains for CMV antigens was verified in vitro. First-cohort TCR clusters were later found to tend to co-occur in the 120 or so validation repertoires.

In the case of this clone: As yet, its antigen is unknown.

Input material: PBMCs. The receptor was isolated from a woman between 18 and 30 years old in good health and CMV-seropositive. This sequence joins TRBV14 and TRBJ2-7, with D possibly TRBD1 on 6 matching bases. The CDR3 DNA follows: TGTGCCAGCAGCCAAGATTGGTTGGGGGCTTACGAGCAGTACTTC. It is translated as CASSQDWLGAYEQYF.